The sequence of this T cell receptor beta chain was determined in a study of CD8+ T cells in alopecia areata. Findings of the study overall: Persistence in scalp and blood during tofacitinib was observed for many expanded lesional clones. It was less clear whether patients shared TCRs than it was in mice, possibly because of HLA.

Treatment meaning: oral pan-JAK inhibitor, 5-10 mg twice daily. In its sample, this clone was seen a few times. As yet, its antigen is unknown. Isolated RNA was reverse transcribed into cDNA used as the sequencing template. The repertoire was sequenced with immunoSEQ multiplex PCR; TCRdb's copy has only in-frame clones and lacks some. There are more than 110,000 clones in the sample; about 51% occur only once, and about 16% lies in the top ten. The V and J ends lost 5 bases and 10 bases respectively, with 17 bases between them. Germline lookup yields CDR1 PRHDT and CDR2 FYEKMQ (reference sequence). The CDR3 is 13 residues long.

Sequenced here: CD8+ T cells sorted from blood, sampled at week 4, from a patient treated with tofacitinib. The sequence derives from a human donor with alopecia areata. The V call is TRBV13, the J call TRBJ1-1, with D possibly being TRBD1 (6 bases). CDR3 amino acids: CASSPSGDNGAFF. The DNA of the CDR3 is TGTGCCAGCAGCCCTTCAGGGGATAACGGAGCTTTCTTT. Full variable domain (rest looked up from reference TRBV13 and TRBJ1-1): AAGVIQSPRHLIKEKRETATLKCYPIPRHDTVYWYQQGPGQDPQFLISFYEKMQSDKGSIPDRFSAQQFSDYHSELNMSSLELGDSALYFCASSPSGDNGAFFGQGTRLTVV.